A selection of T cell receptor beta chains follows, all from one sample in a study of blood T cell repertoires in COVID-19. TCRdb's copy holds only in-frame clones and misses some; the assay was immunoSEQ multiplex PCR. The data hold 25,000 to 35,000 clones, with approximately 85% observed a single time. Sequencing was performed on peripheral blood. The receptors stem from a human donor in a cohort sampled during active COVID-19. Each CDR3 is given with its conserved first and last residue. D genes are given only for firm matches. A row's size may be missing; if present it is once, few, many or a size class.

j_call: TRBJ2-2; d_call: NA; v_call: TRBV5-1; clone_size: NA; cdr3_nt: TGCGCCAGCAACCCTAGGCAGAACACCGGGGAGCTGTTTTTT; cdr3_aa: CASNPRQNTGELFF
j_call: TRBJ2-1; d_call: TRBD2; v_call: TRBV10-3; clone_size: NA; cdr3_nt: TGTGCCATCACTAAGACTAGCGGGAGGTCCTACAATGAGCAGTTCTTC; cdr3_aa: CAITKTSGRSYNEQFF
j_call: TRBJ2-2; d_call: TRBD2; v_call: TRBV9; clone_size: NA; cdr3_nt: TGTGCCAGCAGCCTTTCTAGCGGTAACACCGGGGAGCTGTTTTTT; cdr3_aa: CASSLSSGNTGELFF
j_call: TRBJ1-3; d_call: NA; v_call: TRBV4-2; clone_size: once; cdr3_nt: TGTGCCAGCAGCCAGCCCCTAGGTCAGCCCTCTGGAAACACCATATATTTT; cdr3_aa: CASSQPLGQPSGNTIYF
j_call: TRBJ2-7; d_call: TRBD1; v_call: TRBV2; clone_size: NA; cdr3_nt: TGTGCCAGCAGCGACGGGACAGGGAATTTCGAGCAGTACTTC; cdr3_aa: CASSDGTGNFEQYF
j_call: TRBJ1-3; d_call: NA; v_call: TRBV29-1; clone_size: NA; cdr3_nt: TGCAGCGTAGGGGTTTACGGAAACACCATATATTTT; cdr3_aa: CSVGVYGNTIYF
j_call: TRBJ2-7; d_call: TRBD2; v_call: TRBV10-3; clone_size: NA; cdr3_nt: TGTGCCACCGGGACTAGCGGGGGGATCTACGAGCAGTACTTC; cdr3_aa: CATGTSGGIYEQYF
j_call: TRBJ2-5; d_call: TRBD2; v_call: TRBV10-3; clone_size: NA; cdr3_nt: TGTGCCATCGGGGGTAGCGGGGCGGCGGGAGAGACCCAGTACTTC; cdr3_aa: CAIGGSGAAGETQYF
j_call: TRBJ2-7; d_call: NA; v_call: TRBV3-1/TRBV3-2; clone_size: NA; cdr3_nt: TGTGCCAGCAGCCTCGGACAGCTATCCTACGAGCAGTACTTC; cdr3_aa: CASSLGQLSYEQYF
j_call: TRBJ1-2; d_call: TRBD1; v_call: TRBV7-9; clone_size: NA; cdr3_nt: TGTGCCAGCAGCTTAGGGACAGGACTCTATGGCTACACCTTC; cdr3_aa: CASSLGTGLYGYTF
j_call: TRBJ2-2; d_call: NA; v_call: TRBV7-9; clone_size: medium-sized; cdr3_nt: TGTGCCAGCAGCCTAATACAGATGGCCGGGGAGCTGTTTTTT; cdr3_aa: CASSLIQMAGELFF
j_call: TRBJ2-2; d_call: NA; v_call: TRBV10-2; clone_size: NA; cdr3_nt: TGCGCCAGCACCCCGACTAACACCGGGGAGCTGTTTTTT; cdr3_aa: CASTPTNTGELFF
j_call: TRBJ1-6; d_call: NA; v_call: TRBV25-1; clone_size: NA; cdr3_nt: TGTGCCAGCACCCTAGACCTGAATTCACCCCTCCACTTT; cdr3_aa: CASTLDLNSPLHF
j_call: TRBJ2-3; d_call: NA; v_call: TRBV5-1; clone_size: NA; cdr3_nt: TGCGCCAGCGGAACGGGGATCTTAGGGGATACGCAGTATTTT; cdr3_aa: CASGTGILGDTQYF
j_call: TRBJ2-3; d_call: NA; v_call: TRBV4-1; clone_size: NA; cdr3_nt: TGCGCCAGCAGCCAAGATAGGGGGACAGATACGCAGTATTTT; cdr3_aa: CASSQDRGTDTQYF